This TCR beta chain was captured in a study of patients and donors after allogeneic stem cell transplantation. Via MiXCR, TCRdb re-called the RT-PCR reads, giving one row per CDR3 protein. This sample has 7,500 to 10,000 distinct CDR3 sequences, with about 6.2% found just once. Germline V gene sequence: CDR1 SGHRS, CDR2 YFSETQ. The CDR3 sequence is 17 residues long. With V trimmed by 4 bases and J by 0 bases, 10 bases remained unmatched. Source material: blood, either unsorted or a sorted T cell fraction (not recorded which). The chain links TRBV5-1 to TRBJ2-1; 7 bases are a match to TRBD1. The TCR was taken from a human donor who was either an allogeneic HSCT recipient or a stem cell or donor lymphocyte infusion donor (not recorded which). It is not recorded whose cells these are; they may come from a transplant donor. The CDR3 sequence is CASSRAGTASSYNEQFF. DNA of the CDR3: TGCGCCAGCAGCCGAGCCGGGACAGCGAGCTCCTACAATGAGCAGTTCTTC.